This is a list of T cell receptor beta chains from one sample in a study of Graves' ophthalmopathy and Graves' hyperthyroidism. Each CDR3 protein is one row after TCRdb ran MiXCR on the multiplex PCR reads. The sample includes around 590,000 distinct CDR3 sequences, roughly 39% of them seen just once. The specimen sequenced was peripheral blood or thyroid tissue (not recorded which). The receptors stem from an adult man with Graves' hyperthyroidism. Both conserved end residues are part of each CDR3. Each record gives: CDR3 DNA, CDR3 protein, V gene, D gene, J gene, clone size. A D gene is named only where the DNA matches it firmly. The size of a clone is reported for some rows only, either as once, few or many, or as a class for expanded clones.

CDR3 DNA: TGCAGCGTTGAAGGACAGTCAACCTCCTACGAGCAGTACTTC; CDR3 protein: CSVEGQSTSYEQYF; V gene: TRBV29-1; D gene: .; J gene: TRBJ2-7; clone size: many
CDR3 DNA: TGCGCCAGCAGCCCGACAGGCAAGGGACAGGGTACAGATACGCAGTATTTT; CDR3 protein: CASSPTGKGQGTDTQYF; V gene: TRBV4-1; D gene: TRBD1; J gene: TRBJ2-3; clone size: few
CDR3 DNA: TGCAGTGCCCAATCTCGGGACACAAGCACAGATACGCAGTATTTT; CDR3 protein: CSAQSRDTSTDTQYF; V gene: TRBV20-1; D gene: .; J gene: TRBJ2-3; clone size: .
CDR3 DNA: TGTGCCAGCAGTCGAGAGTCGGGCTCTGGGGCCAACGTCCTGACTTTC; CDR3 protein: CASSRESGSGANVLTF; V gene: TRBV2; D gene: .; J gene: TRBJ2-6; clone size: many
CDR3 DNA: TGCGCCATCAGCAGGGAAGTTGGTCAGCCCCAGCATTTT; CDR3 protein: CAISREVGQPQHF; V gene: TRBV10-1; D gene: .; J gene: TRBJ1-5; clone size: many
CDR3 DNA: TGTGCCAGCAGCCAATCAGGGTCTGGAAACACCATATATTTT; CDR3 protein: CASSQSGSGNTIYF; V gene: TRBV3-1; D gene: .; J gene: TRBJ1-3; clone size: few
CDR3 DNA: TGCAGTGCTAGCGGGACACAGAGAGCCAAAAACATTCAGTACTTC; CDR3 protein: CSASGTQRAKNIQYF; V gene: TRBV20-1; D gene: .; J gene: TRBJ2-4; clone size: .
CDR3 DNA: TGCGCCAGCAGCTGGACACAGAACACTGAGGCTTTCTTT; CDR3 protein: CASSWTQNTEAFF; V gene: TRBV5-1; D gene: .; J gene: TRBJ1-1; clone size: .
CDR3 DNA: TGTGCCAGCAGCGTAGCAGGGTTCGACACAGATACGCAGTATTTT; CDR3 protein: CASSVAGFDTDTQYF; V gene: TRBV9; D gene: .; J gene: TRBJ2-3; clone size: .
CDR3 DNA: TGCAGCGTGGACGGGACAGGGACCAACTATGGCTACACCTTC; CDR3 protein: CSVDGTGTNYGYTF; V gene: TRBV29-1; D gene: TRBD1; J gene: TRBJ1-2; clone size: .
CDR3 DNA: TGTGCCACCAGTGATGCGTTGGGACAGGGCAATGAGCAGTTCTTC; CDR3 protein: CATSDALGQGNEQFF; V gene: TRBV24-1; D gene: TRBD1; J gene: TRBJ2-1; clone size: .
CDR3 DNA: TGTGCCACCAGTTCGACAGGGGCTAATAGCAATCAGCCCCAGCATTTT; CDR3 protein: CATSSTGANSNQPQHF; V gene: TRBV24-1; D gene: TRBD1; J gene: TRBJ1-5; clone size: many
CDR3 DNA: TGTGCCAGCTTTACAGGGCCTGGGTTTGGTGGAAACACCATATATTTT; CDR3 protein: CASFTGPGFGGNTIYF; V gene: TRBV5-6; D gene: .; J gene: TRBJ1-3; clone size: few
CDR3 DNA: TGCGCCAGCAGCCAAGAGACGGGGGGCGAGCAGTACTTC; CDR3 protein: CASSQETGGEQYF; V gene: TRBV4-1; D gene: TRBD2; J gene: TRBJ2-7; clone size: many
CDR3 DNA: TGTGCCAGCAGTACTAGCTTTGGTAGTGAGCAGTACTTC; CDR3 protein: CASSTSFGSEQYF; V gene: TRBV7-9; D gene: .; J gene: TRBJ2-7; clone size: .
CDR3 DNA: TGTGCCAGCAGCGTAGGGAGAATCGGGTCATGGTGGGGATTTGGCGCTGAAGCTTTCTTT; CDR3 protein: CASSVGRIGSWWGFGAEAFF; V gene: TRBV9; D gene: .; J gene: TRBJ1-1; clone size: .
CDR3 DNA: TGTGCCAGCAGCGGACGTAGGGGCAATCAGCCCCAGCATTTT; CDR3 protein: CASSGRRGNQPQHF; V gene: TRBV28; D gene: .; J gene: TRBJ1-5; clone size: many
CDR3 DNA: TGTGCCAACGGGGGTAGGACAGGGGGCTCCTACGAGCAGTACTTC; CDR3 protein: CANGGRTGGSYEQYF; V gene: TRBV25-1; D gene: TRBD1; J gene: TRBJ2-7; clone size: .
CDR3 DNA: TGTGCCAGCAGTTCGTACGTGGGGGGGCTCGATGAGCAGTTCTTC; CDR3 protein: CASSSYVGGLDEQFF; V gene: TRBV2; D gene: .; J gene: TRBJ2-1; clone size: .
CDR3 DNA: TGTGCCACCAGCCGGGGGGGCCAGGACAATGAGCTGTTTTTT; CDR3 protein: CATSRGGQDNELFF; V gene: TRBV24-1; D gene: TRBD2; J gene: TRBJ2-2; clone size: .
CDR3 DNA: TGCAGCGTTGTTTTGAGCGGGGGGCAGTTAACCATCGCTGAAGCTTTCTTT; CDR3 protein: CSVVLSGGQLTIAEAFF; V gene: TRBV29-1; D gene: .; J gene: TRBJ1-1; clone size: .
CDR3 DNA: TGTGCCAGCATTGGACAGGGGAGCCCTGAAGCTTTCTTT; CDR3 protein: CASIGQGSPEAFF; V gene: TRBV2; D gene: TRBD1; J gene: TRBJ1-1; clone size: .
CDR3 DNA: TGCAGCGTTGCAGTGGGCAGTTCCTATGGCTACACCTTC; CDR3 protein: CSVAVGSSYGYTF; V gene: TRBV29-1; D gene: .; J gene: TRBJ1-2; clone size: many
CDR3 DNA: TGTGCCAGCAGTTTCCTGGGCGGAAACACCGGGGAGCTGTTTTTT; CDR3 protein: CASSFLGGNTGELFF; V gene: TRBV28; D gene: .; J gene: TRBJ2-2; clone size: .
CDR3 DNA: TGTGCCAGCAGCCCATGGGGGGCGAACACCGGGGAGCTGTTTTTT; CDR3 protein: CASSPWGANTGELFF; V gene: TRBV7-8; D gene: .; J gene: TRBJ2-2; clone size: many
CDR3 DNA: TGTGCCAGCAGCCAAGGGGAGGGGGGAAACACCATATATTTT; CDR3 protein: CASSQGEGGNTIYF; V gene: TRBV9; D gene: .; J gene: TRBJ1-3; clone size: .
CDR3 DNA: TGTGCCAGCAGCGCCCTCTTACAGGGGGCGGTTGGCTACACCATATATTTT; CDR3 protein: CASSALLQGAVGYTIYF; V gene: TRBV9; D gene: TRBD1; J gene: TRBJ1-3; clone size: .
CDR3 DNA: TGTGCCAGCAGTTTCGGGGGGGCGGTCGAGCAGTACTTC; CDR3 protein: CASSFGGAVEQYF; V gene: TRBV12-3/TRBV12-4; D gene: TRBD2; J gene: TRBJ2-7; clone size: .
CDR3 DNA: TGTGCCAGCAGTGGTCAGTGGCTCAGCTCTGGGGCCAACGTCCCGACTTTC; CDR3 protein: CASSGQWLSSGANVPTF; V gene: TRBV2; D gene: .; J gene: TRBJ2-6; clone size: .
CDR3 DNA: TGCAGTGTCCCGGGACAGGGGGCCGGCGGGGAGCTGTTTTTT; CDR3 protein: CSVPGQGAGGELFF; V gene: TRBV20-1; D gene: TRBD1; J gene: TRBJ2-2; clone size: .
CDR3 DNA: TGTGCCAGCAGGACCTCGGGAGGTCCCGAGCAGTACTTC; CDR3 protein: CASRTSGGPEQYF; V gene: TRBV7-9; D gene: TRBD2; J gene: TRBJ2-7; clone size: .
CDR3 DNA: TGCAGTGCTAGAGGGGTCTATGGGGAGCAGTTCTTC; CDR3 protein: CSARGVYGEQFF; V gene: TRBV20-1; D gene: .; J gene: TRBJ2-1; clone size: .
CDR3 DNA: TGTGCCAGCAGCTTGGACCGGGTTTCAGAAGCTTTCTTT; CDR3 protein: CASSLDRVSEAFF; V gene: TRBV7-9; D gene: .; J gene: TRBJ1-1; clone size: .
CDR3 DNA: TGTGCCAGTAGTAGCAGGTTGGACTATGGCTACACCTTC; CDR3 protein: CASSSRLDYGYTF; V gene: TRBV19; D gene: .; J gene: TRBJ1-2; clone size: .
CDR3 DNA: TGCAGCGTTGAGGTGGCGATCAGCTCCTACGAGCAGTACTTC; CDR3 protein: CSVEVAISSYEQYF; V gene: TRBV29-1; D gene: .; J gene: TRBJ2-7; clone size: many
CDR3 DNA: TGTGCCAGCAGTACCGCGGGGGCCTACGAGCAGTACTTC; CDR3 protein: CASSTAGAYEQYF; V gene: TRBV12-3/TRBV12-4; D gene: TRBD2; J gene: TRBJ2-7; clone size: once
CDR3 DNA: TGTGCCAGCAGGAGCGCGGGACTAGCGGGGTCTTCCTACGAGCAGTACTTC; CDR3 protein: CASRSAGLAGSSYEQYF; V gene: TRBV7-9; D gene: TRBD2; J gene: TRBJ2-7; clone size: many
CDR3 DNA: TGTGCCAGCAGTGAAAGGGGTAGCGGGGGGGCCAACGAGCAGTACTTC; CDR3 protein: CASSERGSGGANEQYF; V gene: TRBV25-1; D gene: TRBD2; J gene: TRBJ2-7; clone size: few
CDR3 DNA: TGTGCCAGCAGTTTTTCGGGGTCTCGGAACACCATATATTTT; CDR3 protein: CASSFSGSRNTIYF; V gene: TRBV28; D gene: .; J gene: TRBJ1-3; clone size: few
CDR3 DNA: TGCAGCGTCGTTCGACTAGCTCAACAAGAGACCCAGTACTTC; CDR3 protein: CSVVRLAQQETQYF; V gene: TRBV29-1; D gene: TRBD2; J gene: TRBJ2-5; clone size: many
CDR3 DNA: TGCAGTCGGGACCGGCAATATGGCTACACCTTC; CDR3 protein: CSRDRQYGYTF; V gene: TRBV29-1; D gene: .; J gene: TRBJ1-2; clone size: .
CDR3 DNA: TGCAGCGTTTACCGGGACAGGGCGTTCTTT; CDR3 protein: CSVYRDRAFF; V gene: TRBV29-1; D gene: TRBD1; J gene: TRBJ1-1; clone size: .
CDR3 DNA: TGTGCCAGCAGTCCTAACCCCCAGGGAAACACCATATATTTT; CDR3 protein: CASSPNPQGNTIYF; V gene: TRBV12-3/TRBV12-4; D gene: .; J gene: TRBJ1-3; clone size: many
CDR3 DNA: TGTGCCAGCAGCTTAGCCCAGAGCTCTGGAAACACCATATATTTT; CDR3 protein: CASSLAQSSGNTIYF; V gene: TRBV7-8; D gene: .; J gene: TRBJ1-3; clone size: many
CDR3 DNA: TGCAGTGCTAGTCGACAGTTGAACACTGAAGTTTTCTTT; CDR3 protein: CSASRQLNTEVFF; V gene: TRBV20-1; D gene: .; J gene: TRBJ1-1; clone size: .
CDR3 DNA: TGTGCCAGCAGCCAAGAGGACAGGATTGAAAAACTGTTTTTT; CDR3 protein: CASSQEDRIEKLFF; V gene: TRBV4-2; D gene: TRBD1; J gene: TRBJ1-4; clone size: few
CDR3 DNA: TGCAGCGGACAGGGTGGGGCTGAAGCTTTCTTT; CDR3 protein: CSGQGGAEAFF; V gene: TRBV29-1; D gene: TRBD1; J gene: TRBJ1-1; clone size: many